The rows below give T cell receptor beta chains drawn from one sample of a study of blood T cell repertoires in COVID-19. Clones were read by immunoSEQ multiplex PCR, and TCRdb kept only the in-frame ones, dropping some. The sample has about 370,000 clones, more than 80% seen once. The sample taken for sequencing was PBMCs or T cells enriched from blood (not recorded which). The receptors originated from a man aged 18 to 29 who had recovered from COVID-19. Both conserved end residues are part of each CDR3. Fields, in order: V gene, CDR3 protein.

TRBV9 CASSTTRSGISYNEQFF
TRBV5-1 CASSTAANYGYTF
TRBV29-1 CSVVKLNTEAFF
TRBV7-9 CASSRSSQSGYTF
TRBV12-3/TRBV12-4 CASSRQGPQHF
TRBV5-1 CASTGQGAISDTGELFF
TRBV5-5 CASSSQTAPYGYTF
TRBV3-1/TRBV3-2 CASSPTRTSYEQYF
TRBV3-1/TRBV3-2 CASSQDRAGAYEQYF
TRBV11-3 CASSFDGTRGTDTQYF
TRBV7-9 CASSLGQSNEKLFF
TRBV7-9 CASSLAAGEQYF
TRBV6-5 CASSLQGVGTGELFF
TRBV6-6 CASSHGGQSLKSSELFF
TRBV10-3 CAISGEGNTEAFF
TRBV28 CASSLYGTNQPQHF
TRBV7-9 CASSLNRGGNTIYF
TRBV5-1 CASSPSDGPGDIQYF
TRBV5-1 CASSLPSGIGDEQFF
TRBV28 CASSLGGAGEKLFF
TRBV4-2 CASSQDGRGGTNEKLFF
TRBV5-1 CASSLVAGNTEAFF
TRBV3-1/TRBV3-2 CASSPGMNQPQHF
TRBV14 CASSHQGVYNEQFF
TRBV7-8 CASSLVGRSNQPQHF
TRBV28 CASSSGLRDYGYTF
TRBV15 CATSRRPGEAKNIQYF
TRBV30 CAWSPRDRAHEQYF
TRBV7-2 CASSQDRDITGNEQFF
TRBV25-1 CASGTLGQGEETQYF
TRBV28 CASRPGQTFYGYTF
TRBV28 CASSSPQGAGTGELFF
TRBV7-6 CASSLFLQGASGANVLTF
TRBV19 CASSSRYKGANYGYTF
TRBV7-2 CASSLVGEGRPQHF
TRBV28 CASSLSGRVIGDTQYF